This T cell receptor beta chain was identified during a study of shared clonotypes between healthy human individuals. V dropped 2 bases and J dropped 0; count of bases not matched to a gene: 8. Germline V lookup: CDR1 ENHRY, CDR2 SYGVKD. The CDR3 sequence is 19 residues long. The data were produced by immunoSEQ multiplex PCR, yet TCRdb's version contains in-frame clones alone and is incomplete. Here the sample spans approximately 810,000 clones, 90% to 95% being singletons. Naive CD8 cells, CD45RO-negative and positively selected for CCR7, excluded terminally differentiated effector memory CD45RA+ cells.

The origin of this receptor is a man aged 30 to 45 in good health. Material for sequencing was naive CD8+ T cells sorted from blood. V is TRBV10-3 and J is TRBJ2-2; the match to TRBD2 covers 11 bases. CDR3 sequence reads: CAISEPDGTSGPNTGELFF. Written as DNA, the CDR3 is TGTGCCATCAGTGAGCCAGACGGGACTAGCGGACCGAACACCGGGGAGCTGTTTTTT.